The next 16 T cell receptor beta chains were all read from a single sample in a study of blood T cell repertoires in COVID-19. Generated by immunoSEQ multiplex PCR, the TCRdb table keeps only in-frame clones and is missing some. Of some 37,000 clones listed, around 87% were seen once; the top ten hold approximately 19%. The specimen was peripheral blood. The receptors were sampled from a man aged 50-59 years in a cohort sampled during active COVID-19.

The V call is TRBV6-5, the J call TRBJ2-7, with 9 bases aligning to TRBD2. Germline values: CDR1 MNHEY, CDR2 SVGAGI. CDR3 size: 13 residues. J gave up 3 bases and V 6 bases, and 3 bases lay outside the gene matches. CDR3 residues: CASSKTSGYEQYV. DNA of the CDR3: TGTGCCAGCAGCAAGACTAGCGGCTACGAGCAGTACGTC.

The J gene is TRBJ2-2, the V gene TRBV27, with D possibly TRBD1 on 5 matching bases. In germline, CDR1 is MNHEY, CDR2 SMNVEV (reference sequence). V gave up 2 bases and J gave up 4 bases, with 14 bases separating them. This CDR3 has 16 residues. The CDR3 DNA reads as TGTGCCAGCAGTTTAACCCCAGACAGACCCACCGGGGAGCTGTTTTTT. This codes for CASSLTPDRPTGELFF.

The V call is TRBV18, the J call TRBJ2-1; tentative D call: TRBD1 (6 bases). The CDR3 spans 15 residues. V shed 2 bases and J shed 7 bases, with 15 bases lying between them. Per germline, CDR1 KGHSH and CDR2 LQKENI. CDR3 residues: CASSPGRQVPNEQFF. In DNA, the CDR3 is TGTGCCAGCTCACCAGGGAGACAGGTCCCTAATGAGCAGTTCTTC. The variable domain in full, with the rest retrieved from reference TRBV18 and TRBJ2-1, is NAGVMQNPRHLVRRRGQEARLRCSPMKGHSHVYWYRQLPEEGLKFMVYLQKENIIDESGMPKERFSAEFPKEGPSILRIQQVVRGDSAAYFCASSPGRQVPNEQFFGPGTRLTVL.

The rearrangement joins TRBV11-2 to TRBJ2-5, with TRBD1 as a possible D gene (6 bases). The CDR3 covers 14 residues. Germline V CDR1 and CDR2: SGHAT, FQNNGV. V dropped 3 bases and J dropped 3 bases, with 11 bases sitting between them. This CDR3 reads CASSFFSGEETQYF. For the CDR3, the DNA is TGTGCCAGCAGCTTCTTTTCAGGGGAAGAGACCCAGTACTTC.

This rearrangement joins TRBV2 to TRBJ2-5, with D perhaps matching TRBD2 (7 bases). Germline-derived CDR1 and CDR2 are SNHLY and FYNNEI. V was clipped by 11 bases and J by 2 bases, with 18 bases between them. This CDR3 contains 14 residues. CDR3 sequence (DNA): TGTGCCGCCACGAGGGAGGGGGTTCAAGAGACCCAGTACTTC. It encodes CAATREGVQETQYF.

V and J are TRBV11-3 and TRBJ2-1, with 7 bases fitting TRBD1. This CDR3 is 15 amino acids long. Germline loops: CDR1 SGHNT, CDR2 YENEEA. V lost 5 bases to trimming and J lost 1 base; unmatched junction nucleotides: 5. The CDR3 coding sequence is TGTGCCAGCAGCCAGGGGACAGTTTCCTACAATGAGCAGTTCTTC. Amino acids: CASSQGTVSYNEQFF.

The chain has TRBV10-1 and TRBJ2-7, with 9 nucleotides matching TRBD1. V shed 0 bases, J shed 0 bases, and the junction held 3 bases outside the gene matches. The CDR3 has 16 amino acids. Germline-derived CDR1 and CDR2 are WNHNN and SYGVQD (reference sequence). This CDR3 reads CASSESGQGHSYEQYF. For the CDR3, the DNA is TGCGCCAGCAGTGAGTCCGGACAGGGGCACTCCTACGAGCAGTACTTC.

The gene calls are TRBV12-3 or TRBV12-4 and TRBJ1-1, with unresolved D. This CDR3 region has 13 residues. V was cut by 8 bases and J by 6 bases, with 16 bases left in between. The CDR3 sequence is CASRYGGGAEAFF. The CDR3 DNA reads as TGTGCCAGCCGCTATGGAGGAGGTGCTGAAGCTTTCTTT.

The chain joins TRBV29-1 to TRBJ2-7, with 7 bases identical to TRBD1. J was trimmed by 5 bases and V by 3 bases; bases with no gene match: 7. There are 13 residues in the CDR3. Germline CDR1 SQVTM, CDR2 ANQGSEA. The CDR3 region is CSVDKGARNEQYF. CDR3 in DNA: TGCAGCGTTGACAAGGGGGCCAGGAACGAGCAGTACTTC.

Concerning this clone: Other DNA sequences within the sample encode an identical CDR3. V gene TRBV5-5 combines with J gene TRBJ2-2; 8 positions agree with TRBD1. This CDR3 region has 16 residues. Trimming at V came to 4 bases and at J to 0 bases, leaving 5 bases not matched to a gene. CDR1 is SGHKS and CDR2 is YYEKEE in the germline V gene (reference sequence). The CDR3 DNA reads as TGTGCCAGCAGCCCGTGGACAGGGCCGAACACCGGGGAGCTGTTTTTT. Translating gives CASSPWTGPNTGELFF.

This clone was observed a single time. V gene TRBV27 combines with J gene TRBJ1-2, with D tentatively TRBD1 (5 bases). CDR3 length: 15 residues. Germline V gene lookup returns CDR1 MNHEY and CDR2 SMNVEV (reference sequence). Trimming cost V 4 bases and J 6 bases, with 18 bases left between them. The CDR3: CASSYAAGFSDGYTF. In DNA, the CDR3 is TGTGCCAGCAGTTACGCTGCAGGGTTTTCGGATGGCTACACCTTC.

The chain employs TRBV29-1 and TRBJ2-3, with D perhaps TRBD2 (6 bases). The CDR3 totals 13 residues. From germline, CDR1 is SQVTM and CDR2 ANQGSEA. V was cut by 2 bases and J by 7 bases, with 13 bases left in between. CDR3 residues: CSVEWWEANTQYF. The CDR3 nucleotides are TGCAGCGTTGAATGGTGGGAGGCTAATACGCAGTATTTT.

V is TRBV20-1 and J is TRBJ2-7; no definite D call. Trimming removed 5 bases at V and 0 bases at J, with 5 bases between. CDR1 and CDR2 from the germline V gene are DFQATT and SNEGSKA (reference sequence). The CDR3 covers 11 residues. CDR3 loop: CSAPSSYEQYF. Here the CDR3 DNA reads TGCAGTGCTCCCTCCTCCTACGAGCAGTACTTC.

V is TRBV14 and J is TRBJ1-1, with D maybe TRBD1 (6 bases). The CDR3 extends over 14 amino acids. V lost 1 base and J lost 5, with 11 bases in between. Germline V gene data show CDR1 as SGHDN and CDR2 as FVKESK. The CDR3 loop reads CASSQVDRWTEAFF. The CDR3 DNA sequence: TGTGCCAGCAGCCAAGTTGACAGGTGGACTGAAGCTTTCTTT.

This chain links TRBV7-6 with TRBJ1-2; 7 bases map to TRBD1. CDR3 length equals 15 residues. The ends lost 1 base at V and 5 bases at J; junction bases unmatched: 7. Germline V lookup: CDR1 SGHVS, CDR2 FNYEAQ. The CDR3 loop reads CASSLGGQSPYGYTF. CDR3 coding DNA: TGTGCCAGCAGCTTAGGGGGACAGTCCCCTTATGGCTACACCTTC.

The chain combines TRBV4-3 with TRBJ1-1, with TRBD1 matching over 7 bases. Per germline, CDR1 LGHNA and CDR2 YSLEER. V lost 5 bases, J lost 3 bases, and 6 bases stayed unmatched. The CDR3 is 14 residues long. This CDR3 is CASSGDRVDTEAFF. The CDR3 DNA reads as TGCGCCAGCAGCGGTGACAGGGTAGACACTGAAGCTTTCTTT.